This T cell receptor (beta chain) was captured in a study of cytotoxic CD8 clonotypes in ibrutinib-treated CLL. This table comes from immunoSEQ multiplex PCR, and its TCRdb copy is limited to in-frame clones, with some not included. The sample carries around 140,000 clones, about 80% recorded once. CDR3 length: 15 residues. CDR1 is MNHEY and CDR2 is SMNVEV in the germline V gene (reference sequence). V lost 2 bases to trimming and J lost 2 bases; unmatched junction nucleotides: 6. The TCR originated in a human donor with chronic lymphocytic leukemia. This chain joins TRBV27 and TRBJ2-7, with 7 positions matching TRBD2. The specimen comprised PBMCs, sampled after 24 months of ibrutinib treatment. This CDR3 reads CASSLREGLTYEQYF. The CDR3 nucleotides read TGTGCCAGCAGTTTAAGGGAGGGCCTCACCTACGAGCAGTACTTC.